This TCR beta chain was documented in a study of shared clonotypes between healthy human individuals. Study summary: Three CD4 naive, three CD4 memory, two CD8 naive and one CD8 memory plate were used per donor. Study conclusions and caveats: Generation probabilities were higher for clonotypes shared across all four sorted-subset donors than for unshared ones.

The CDR3 extends over 14 amino acids. Germline V lookup: CDR1 KGHSY, CDR2 FQNENV. Deletions cut 0 bases from V and 3 bases from J, with 9 bases between. Naive CD8 cells lacked CD45RO and underwent positive selection for CCR7, leaving out terminally differentiated effector memory CD45RA+ cells. The method was immunoSEQ multiplex PCR; TCRdb's version includes in-frame clones alone and lacks a portion of them. The table includes 2 million to 2.5 million clones, under 95% detected once. Remarks on this clone: What it recognizes is unknown.

The rearrangement links TRBV16 to TRBJ2-7, with D hard to call. Specimen: naive CD8+ T cells from PBMCs. This sequence originates from a man aged 18 to 30 in good health. Some clones in this sample may be carry-over from other donors' samples. The CDR3 is CASSQSTRLYEQYF. The CDR3 DNA follows: TGTGCCAGCAGCCAATCAACCCGCCTCTACGAGCAGTACTTC.